This TCR beta chain was identified in a study of OX40 agonist ivuxolimab in advanced cancers. Any history of autoimmune disease or systemic immunosuppression disqualified patients. The CDR3 covers 13 residues. Germline V gene data show CDR1 as MDHEN and CDR2 as SYDVKM. Trimming cost V 7 bases and J 5 bases, with 11 bases left between them. The assay was immunoSEQ multiplex PCR, and TCRdb's table has in-frame clones only and misses some. The sample records fewer than 85,000 clones, roughly 84% being singletons. The rearrangement uses TRBV28 and TRBJ1-4; perhaps TRBD1 as D (5 bases). This specimen was CD4+ or CD8+ T cells sorted from blood, taken in a trial of the OX40 agonist ivuxolimab. The sequence was collected from an adult with an advanced solid tumor such as melanoma, head and neck, liver or kidney cancer. The CDR3 nucleotides are TGTGCCAGCATGGGGTCAGGGAATGAAAAACTGTTTTTT. Its translation: CASMGSGNEKLFF. Drawing the rest from reference TRBV28 and TRBJ1-4, the complete variable domain is DVKVTQSSRYLVKRTGEKVFLECVQDMDHENMFWYRQDPGLGLRLIYFSYDVKMKEKGDIPEGYSVSREKKERFSLILESASTNQTSMYLCASMGSGNEKLFFGSGTQLSVL.